These 20 T cell receptor beta chains originate from one sample sequenced in a study of cytomegalovirus exposure and HLA in healthy donors. 60 Vbeta and 13 Jbeta primers were used in PCR. The repertoire was sequenced with immunoSEQ multiplex PCR; TCRdb's copy has only in-frame clones and lacks some. This table has 90,000 to 120,000 clones, 75% appearing once. Specimen: PBMCs. The receptors come from a male donor in good health and CMV-seropositive.

V and J are TRBV7-2 and TRBJ1-5; tentatively, D is TRBD1 (5 bases). Germline CDR1 and CDR2: SGHTA and FQGNSA. The CDR3 is made up of 13 amino acids. Trimming cost V 5 bases and J 5 bases, with 10 bases left between them. CDR3 in DNA: TGTGCCAGCAGCCCAGCCAGGGATCAGCCCCAGCATTTT. Translating it yields CASSPARDQPQHF.

This clone occurred once. The CDR3 DNA follows: TGCGCCAGCAGCTTGGTTGCAGGGGTTGACACTGAAGCTTTCTTT. Translating gives CASSLVAGVDTEAFF. The V call is TRBV5-1, the J call TRBJ1-1, with a tentative D call TRBD1 (6 bases). Trimming cost V 0 bases and J 3 bases, with 12 bases left between them. Germline assignment: CDR1 SGHRS and CDR2 YFSETQ. There are 15 residues in the CDR3.

This clone was seen only a few times. The chain has TRBV14 and TRBJ2-5; D perhaps matches TRBD2 (6 bases). Germline CDR1 is SGHDN and CDR2 is FVKESK. The V end was cut by 1 base, the J end by 1 base, with 10 bases between. The CDR3 has 15 amino acids. CDR3 protein: CASSQATGVQETQYF. The CDR3 DNA is TGTGCCAGCAGCCAAGCTACGGGGGTCCAAGAGACCCAGTACTTC.

The genes are TRBV7-2 and TRBJ2-7; weak D call: TRBD1 (6 bases). Germline loops: CDR1 SGHTA, CDR2 FQGNSA. V lost 2 bases and J lost 5, with 13 bases in between. The CDR3 extends over 14 amino acids. In DNA, the CDR3 is TGTGCCAGCAGCTTATGGCAGGGGAATAACGAGCAGTACTTC. It encodes CASSLWQGNNEQYF.

This clone was observed a handful of times. The chain joins TRBV7-9 to TRBJ2-2; D is possibly TRBD2 (5 bases). Germline values: CDR1 SEHNR, CDR2 FQNEAQ (reference sequence). V shed 1 base and J shed 0 bases, with 9 bases lying between them. The CDR3 loop spans 16 amino acids. Here the CDR3 reads CASSLEGSANTGELFF. The DNA of the CDR3 is TGTGCCAGCAGCTTAGAAGGTAGCGCGAACACCGGGGAGCTGTTTTTT.

The sample holds a few counts of this clone. The chain has TRBV7-2 and TRBJ1-4; 10 bases are a match to TRBD1. Germline lookup yields CDR1 SGHTA and CDR2 FQGNSA. Losses at the gene ends were 4 bases for V and 6 bases for J; bases not matched to a gene: 11. The CDR3 consists of 17 residues. The CDR3 sequence: CASSSRDRGLADEKLFF. The CDR3 coding sequence is TGTGCCAGCAGCTCCCGGGACAGGGGTTTGGCGGATGAAAAACTGTTTTTT.

DNA of the CDR3: TGTGCCAGCAGGGACGGAAGGGCTAGGGCGGGAAATTCACCCCTCCACTTT. Amino acid sequence: CASRDGRARAGNSPLHF. This chain uses TRBV7-2 with TRBJ1-6; no definite D call. This CDR3 has 17 amino acids. V was cut by 6 bases and J by 7 bases, with 22 bases left in between. Germline V gene sequence: CDR1 SGHTA, CDR2 FQGNSA.

This rearrangement joins TRBV5-4 to TRBJ2-5; D is unresolved. The germline gives CDR1 SGHNT, CDR2 YYREEE (reference sequence). This CDR3 region has 14 residues. Trimming pared 0 bases from V and 0 bases from J, leaving 6 bases between. As DNA, the CDR3 is TGTGCCAGCAGCTTGGGAGGAAACCAAGAGACCCAGTACTTC. Encoded protein: CASSLGGNQETQYF.

The table lists this clone with a few counts. The chain links TRBV29-1 to TRBJ2-7, with 9 nucleotides matching TRBD1. After removal of 3 bases from V and 0 bases from J, the junction contained 9 bases not matched to a gene. Per germline, CDR1 SQVTM and CDR2 ANQGSEA. The CDR3 totals 16 residues. The DNA of the CDR3 is TGCAGCGTTGATTCAGGGACAGGGACCAACTCCTACGAGCAGTACTTC. Translation gives CSVDSGTGTNSYEQYF.

The chain is built from TRBV7-9 and TRBJ2-6; no firm D call. With 5 bases removed from V and 0 bases from J, the gap between germline ends came to 11 bases. The CDR3 totals 16 residues. The germline V gene encodes CDR1 SEHNR and CDR2 FQNEAQ (reference sequence). CDR3 loop: CASSPPGFSGANVLTF. The CDR3 bases are TGTGCCAGCAGCCCGCCCGGGTTCTCTGGGGCCAACGTCCTGACTTTC.

This clone showed up just a few times. The identical CDR3 is also encoded by other nucleotide sequences in the sample. This chain joins TRBV2 and TRBJ1-4; tentatively, D is TRBD1 (6 bases). V gave up 1 base and J gave up 8 bases, with 11 bases separating them. The CDR3 is made up of 14 amino acids. Germline V gene data show CDR1 as SNHLY and CDR2 as FYNNEI. For the CDR3, the DNA is TGTGCCAGCAGTGAAGGTAGTGACAGGGAAAAACTGTTTTTT. Residues: CASSEGSDREKLFF.

This chain connects TRBV6-6 to TRBJ1-4; TRBD1 matches 7 bases. Germline CDR1 MNHNY, CDR2 SVGAGI (reference sequence). The CDR3 consists of 13 residues. J lost 7 bases, V lost 4 bases, and 3 bases had no gene match. CDR3 residues: CASSLDRLEKLFF. CDR3 bases: TGTGCCAGCAGTTTGGACAGGCTTGAAAAACTGTTTTTT.

This chain connects TRBV27 to TRBJ2-5; 9 nucleotides agree with TRBD2. V trimming: 1 base; J trimming: 1 base; junction bases outside the gene matches: 4. Germline V gene data show CDR1 as MNHEY and CDR2 as SMNVEV (reference sequence). The CDR3 extends over 16 amino acids. The CDR3 sequence is CASSLWAGGPQETQYF. CDR3 nucleotides: TGTGCCAGCAGTTTATGGGCGGGGGGGCCCCAAGAGACCCAGTACTTC.

V is TRBV5-1 and J is TRBJ2-1, with D hard to call. CDR1 SGHRS and CDR2 YFSETQ come from the germline V gene. This CDR3 is built from 13 residues. V was cut by 4 bases and J by 7 bases, with 12 bases left in between. For the CDR3, the DNA is TGCGCCAGCAGCATCCTCCCGGAGAATGAGCAGTTCTTC. Its translation is CASSILPENEQFF.

This clone was seen only a few times. This chain uses TRBV28 with TRBJ1-3; TRBD1 matches 7 bases. This CDR3 spans 16 amino acids. Germline trimming cut 6 bases from V and 0 bases from J; bases unmatched to any gene: 8. CDR1 is MDHEN, CDR2 SYDVKM, per germline. Written as DNA, the CDR3 is TGTGCCAGCAGCCTGACAGGGACAGACTCTGGAAACACCATATATTTT. Translated: CASSLTGTDSGNTIYF.

The chain joins TRBV4-1 to TRBJ1-2; possibly TRBD1 for D (6 bases). Trimming pared 0 bases from V and 3 bases from J, leaving 8 bases between. CDR1 and CDR2 from the germline V gene are MGHRA and YSYEKL. The CDR3 covers 14 residues. DNA for the CDR3: TGCGCCAGCAGCCAAGATTGGACAGACTATGGCTACACCTTC. Translating it yields CASSQDWTDYGYTF.

This clone was observed a few times. The rearrangement links TRBV11-1 to TRBJ1-2; D is undetermined. V was cut by 5 bases and J by 4 bases, with 8 bases left in between. Germline V CDR1 and CDR2: SGHAT, FQDESV (reference sequence). The CDR3 spans 12 residues. CDR3 nucleotide sequence: TGTGCCAGCAGCCAGGAGGGCTATGGCTACACCTTC. It encodes CASSQEGYGYTF.

This clone was recorded once. The chain combines TRBV6-1 with TRBJ2-5; the D gene is possibly TRBD2 (5 bases). The CDR3 has 14 residues. With 2 bases removed from V and 2 bases from J, the gap between germline ends came to 9 bases. Germline V gene data show CDR1 as MNHNS and CDR2 as SASEGT. The CDR3 nucleotides read TGTGCCAGCAGTGAACAGTGGACTCAAGAGACCCAGTACTTC. Translating gives CASSEQWTQETQYF.

J is TRBJ2-2 and V is TRBV29-1, with TRBD2 as a possible D gene (6 bases). The CDR3 runs to 12 residues. V lost 1 base, J lost 6 bases, and 6 bases lay in between. Germline lookup yields CDR1 SQVTM and CDR2 ANQGSEA. The CDR3 sequence: CSVEGRAGELFF. In DNA, the CDR3 is TGCAGCGTTGAAGGGAGGGCCGGGGAGCTGTTTTTT.

This clone has more than one count but fewer than ten. The chain joins TRBV5-1 to TRBJ2-5; 14 bases agree with TRBD2. Germline CDR1 is SGHRS and CDR2 is YFSETQ. J gave up 4 bases and V 3 bases, and 8 bases lay outside the gene matches. This CDR3 is built from 17 residues. The CDR3 DNA reads as TGCGCCAGCAGCTCGACTAGCGGGGGGGCGGTTTTAGAGACCCAGTACTTC. Encoded protein: CASSSTSGGAVLETQYF.